This TCR beta chain stems from a study of T cell changes during pregnancy in multiple sclerosis (dated by TCRdb to the late 2010s). Notes on the research overall: The study looked at changes in the T cell repertoire across pregnancy in women with multiple sclerosis.

CDR1 and CDR2 were assigned from the germline V gene (reference sequence) as LNHNV and YYDKDF. The CDR3 numbers 17 residues from cysteine through phenylalanine. Just the 51-base CDR3 DNA is kept, in frame starting at base 1. V was cut back by 2 bases and J by 0 bases, leaving a gap of 15 bases between them. The library was built by means of the immunoSEQ multiplex PCR assay. In its TCRdb copy, this immuneACCESS table keeps in-frame sequences only and misses some clones. Where compared with another copy, unresolved V genes explain less than half of these, and the others have no known cause. This sample comprises 60,000 to 95,000 clones, around nine tenths of them detected only once. The ten largest account for about 0.45% of the sample. Concerning this clone: Its antigen has not been determined. Base qualities were left out, and no much larger clone turns up one base away.

This clonotype was obtained from a female donor with multiple sclerosis, enrolled in a pregnancy study. Specimen: CD4+ T cells from peripheral blood mononuclear cells, collected before pregnancy. Recombination linked TRBV15 to TRBJ2-3, with a weak D call of TRBD1 (6 bases match). The nucleotides are TGTGCCACCAGCAGACCTCAGGGGTCCGCTAGCACAGATACGCAGTATTTT. It translates to CATSRPQGSASTDTQYF.